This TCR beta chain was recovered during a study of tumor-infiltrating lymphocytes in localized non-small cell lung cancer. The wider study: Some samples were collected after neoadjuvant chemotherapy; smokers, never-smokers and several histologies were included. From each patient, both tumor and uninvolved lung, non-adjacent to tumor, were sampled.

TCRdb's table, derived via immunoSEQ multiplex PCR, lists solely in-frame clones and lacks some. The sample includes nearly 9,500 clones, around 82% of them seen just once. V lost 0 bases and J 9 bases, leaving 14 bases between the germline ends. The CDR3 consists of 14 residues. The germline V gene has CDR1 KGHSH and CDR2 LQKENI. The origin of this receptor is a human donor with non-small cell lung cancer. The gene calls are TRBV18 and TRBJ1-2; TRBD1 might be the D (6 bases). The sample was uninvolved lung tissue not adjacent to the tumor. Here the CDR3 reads CASSPPGTQGSYTF. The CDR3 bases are TGTGCCAGCTCACCACCGGGAACACAGGGTAGCTACACCTTC.